This TCR beta chain was captured in a study of T cells after yellow fever vaccination. This clonotype was seen more than once but under ten times. TCRdb redid the calling of the 5' RACE reads with MiXCR, one entry per CDR3 protein. The sample includes 350,000 to 550,000 distinct CDR3 sequences, approximately 19% seen only once; the top ten take 18%. Sequenced here: PBMCs, sampled before the yellow fever booster vaccination. The sequence derives from a young man who received the YFV17D yellow fever vaccine.

CDR3 DNA: TGTGCCAGCAGCCAGACAGGGCCTTACGAGCAGTACTTC. Protein sequence: CASSQTGPYEQYF. The chain carries TRBV12-3 or TRBV12-4 and TRBJ2-7; 7 positions match TRBD1. This CDR3 is 13 amino acids long. After removal of 6 bases from V and 4 bases from J, the junction contained 6 bases not matched to a gene.